These 20 T cell receptor beta chains originate from one sample sequenced in a study of type 1 regulatory T cells. MiXCR, applied by TCRdb to the reads, yields one record per CDR3 protein. Seen here are around 88,000 distinct CDR3 sequences, 30% to 35% observed once, and the top ten hold 2.2%. The sequenced sample consisted of CD4+ T cells, either the whole sample or a sorted fraction (not recorded which). These receptors were obtained from a human donor in good health.

This rearrangement joins TRBV20-1 to TRBJ1-4; perhaps TRBD1 as D (6 bases). The V end was cut by 6 bases, the J end by 4 bases, with 15 bases between. CDR1 is DFQATT, CDR2 SNEGSKA, per germline (reference sequence). This CDR3 contains 14 residues. CDR3 region: CSAAGEGGNEKLFF. In nucleotides, the CDR3 is TGCAGTGCAGCCGGCGAGGGGGGTAATGAAAAACTGTTTTTT.

This clonotype was observed a few times. The chain carries TRBV19 and TRBJ2-5; 7 bases line up with TRBD1. Germline loops: CDR1 LNHDA, CDR2 SQIVND (reference sequence). The CDR3 spans 15 residues. The V gene end was trimmed by 7 bases and the J gene end by 3 bases; junction bases not matched to a gene: 11. The chain's CDR3 is CASKDRSTPEETQYF. CDR3 in DNA: TGTGCCAGTAAGGACAGGTCGACCCCCGAAGAGACCCAGTACTTC.

The DNA of the CDR3 is TGCAGTGCTACCGACAGGGGCTGCGAGCAGTACTTC. It is translated as CSATDRGCEQYF. The chain joins TRBV20-1 to TRBJ2-7, with TRBD1 matching over 8 bases. The CDR3 totals 12 residues. Germline-derived CDR1 and CDR2 are DFQATT and SNEGSKA (reference sequence). V was clipped by 4 bases and J by 6 bases; unmatched bases: 5.

J is TRBJ2-5 and V is TRBV20-1; TRBD2 aligns across 8 bases. CDR3 size: 15 residues. J was trimmed by 4 bases and V by 4 bases; bases with no gene match: 11. Germline V gives CDR1 DFQATT, CDR2 SNEGSKA (reference sequence). CDR3 protein: CSATRASGLLETQYF. The CDR3 DNA follows: TGCAGTGCTACTCGGGCTAGCGGGCTGTTAGAGACCCAGTACTTC.

The rearrangement joins TRBV20-1 to TRBJ2-3; no clear D. V dropped 2 bases and J dropped 5 bases, with 8 bases sitting between them. The CDR3 sequence is 12 residues long. CDR1 and CDR2 (germline): DFQATT, SNEGSKA (reference sequence). The CDR3: CSARLPGDTQYF. The CDR3, as DNA: TGCAGTGCTAGACTACCGGGAGATACGCAGTATTTT.

This clonotype was detected a few times. The rearrangement joins TRBV6-5 to TRBJ2-2; D gene unclear. V shed 6 bases and J shed 3 bases, with 14 bases lying between them. In germline, CDR1 is MNHEY, CDR2 SVGAGI. The CDR3 contains 15 residues. The CDR3 nucleotides are TGTGCCAGCAGACAACTCGAGATAGACACCGGGGAGCTGTTTTTT. As protein: CASRQLEIDTGELFF.

The chain combines TRBV19 with TRBJ2-7; possibly TRBD2 for D (5 bases). The germline V gene encodes CDR1 LNHDA and CDR2 SQIVND (reference sequence). The V end was cut by 5 bases, the J end by 9 bases, with 14 bases between. The CDR3 consists of 12 residues. CDR3 DNA sequence: TGTGCCAGTAGTCAACAACCTGGAGGGCAGTACTTC. Protein: CASSQQPGGQYF. The whole variable domain, filled in from reference TRBV19 and TRBJ2-7, reads DGGITQSPKYLFRKEGQNVTLSCEQNLNHDAMYWYRQDPGQGLRLIYYSQIVNDFQKGDIAEGYSVSREKKESFPLTVTSAQKNPTAFYLCASSQQPGGQYFGPGTRLTVT.

The chain uses TRBV7-3 and TRBJ2-3; TRBD2 matches 7 bases. Trimming cost V 6 bases and J 7 bases; bases outside gene matches: 7. Looked up from germline, CDR1 is SGHTA and CDR2 is FQGTGA. There are 13 residues in the CDR3. DNA of the CDR3: TGTGCCAGCAGTCCGGGGGGAGCTAATACGCAGTATTTT. It is translated as CASSPGGANTQYF. The complete variable domain, with remaining parts taken from reference TRBV7-3 and TRBJ2-3, reads GAGVSQTPSNKVTEKGKYVELRCDPISGHTALYWYRQSLGQGPEFLIYFQGTGAADDSGLPNDRFFAVRPEGSVSTLKIQRTERGDSAVYLCASSPGGANTQYFGPGTRLTVL.

The rearrangement uses TRBV5-1 and TRBJ2-1; no firm D call. CDR1 and CDR2 (germline): SGHRS, YFSETQ. The CDR3 has 13 amino acids. V was pared by 4 bases and J by 5 bases, with 10 bases between. In nucleotides, the CDR3 is TGCGCCAGCAGCCTCCGTACGGACAATGAGCAGTTCTTC. Protein product: CASSLRTDNEQFF.

This chain joins TRBV27 and TRBJ2-7; maybe TRBD1 (6 bases). Trimming shortened V by 6 bases and J by 1 base, and 13 bases separated the two germline ends. This CDR3 is 14 amino acids long. Germline V lookup: CDR1 MNHEY, CDR2 SMNVEV (reference sequence). CDR3 sequence: CASSRATGSYEQYF. Written as DNA, the CDR3 is TGTGCCAGCAGCCGCGCCACAGGGTCCTACGAGCAGTACTTC.

This clonotype was counted between two and nine times. The J gene is TRBJ2-6, the V gene TRBV7-2; 7 bases map to TRBD1. Trimming cost V 7 bases and J 2 bases; bases outside gene matches: 5. Per germline, CDR1 SGHTA and CDR2 FQGNSA. The CDR3 sequence is 15 residues long. CDR3 sequence reads: CASTKTGAGANVLTF. In DNA form, the CDR3 reads TGTGCCAGCACTAAAACAGGGGCTGGGGCCAACGTCCTGACTTTC.

Sample share makes this clonotype medium-sized (0.01 to 0.1%). This rearrangement joins TRBV5-1 to TRBJ1-2; maybe TRBD1 (6 bases). The CDR3 is made up of 13 amino acids. Trimming pared 0 bases from V and 5 bases from J, leaving 8 bases between. The V gene's germline CDR1 is SGHRS and CDR2 YFSETQ. The CDR3 loop reads CASSLVTGYGYTF. CDR3 DNA sequence: TGCGCCAGCAGCTTGGTGACAGGATATGGCTACACCTTC.

V and J are TRBV29-1 and TRBJ2-5; D may be TRBD2 (5 bases). This CDR3 is 11 amino acids long. Trimming removed 4 bases from V and 7 bases from J, with 10 bases in between. Per the germline V gene, CDR1 is SQVTM and CDR2 is ANQGSEA. CDR3 protein: CSVARGWTQYF. CDR3 nucleotides: TGCAGCGTTGCCCGGGGATGGACCCAGTACTTC. The full variable domain, with the rest looked up from reference TRBV29-1 and TRBJ2-5, is SAVISQKPSRDICQRGTSLTIQCQVDSQVTMMFWYRQQPGQSLTLIATANQGSEATYESGFVIDKFPISRPNLTFSTLTVSNMSPEDSSIYLCSVARGWTQYFGPGTRLLVL.

This clonotype was seen a handful of times. The chain is built from TRBV14 and TRBJ2-5; D ambiguous. V dropped 2 bases and J dropped 3 bases, with 16 bases sitting between them. The CDR3 is made up of 16 amino acids. The germline CDR1 and CDR2 sequences are SGHDN and FVKESK. The CDR3 DNA is TGTGCCAGCAGCCAATTGGTAGGCAGTCGAAAAGAGACCCAGTACTTC. Protein: CASSQLVGSRKETQYF.

This clonotype has just a few counts. This CDR3 reads CATSREGGGRNIQYF. The DNA for the CDR3 is TGTGCCACCAGCAGGGAAGGGGGAGGGAGAAACATTCAGTACTTC. The V and J genes are TRBV15 and TRBJ2-4; D might be TRBD2 (7 bases). Germline CDR1 is LNHNV and CDR2 is YYDKDF (reference sequence). Trimming stripped 3 bases from V and 6 bases from J, with 15 bases between. The length of the CDR3 is 15 residues.

This chain links TRBV29-1 with TRBJ2-1; 9 bases fit TRBD2. The CDR3 consists of 13 residues. V lost 6 bases, J lost 6 bases, and 6 bases stayed unmatched. The V gene's germline CDR1 is SQVTM and CDR2 ANQGSEA. This CDR3 is CSVQVAGANEQFF. The CDR3 DNA reads TGCAGCGTACAAGTAGCGGGAGCCAATGAGCAGTTCTTC.

This clonotype was counted a few times. The V call is TRBV15, the J call TRBJ1-4, with 7 bases that match TRBD1. Trimming removed 3 bases from V and 7 bases from J; junction bases left unmatched: 11. The CDR3 covers 16 residues. CDR1 and CDR2 (germline): LNHNV, YYDKDF (reference sequence). As DNA, the CDR3 is TGTGCCACCAGCAGCGAACAGGGGCGGGGGTTTGAAAAACTGTTTTTT. As protein: CATSSEQGRGFEKLFF.

V and J are TRBV6-2 or TRBV6-3 and TRBJ1-5; D gene ambiguous. Germline-derived CDR1 and CDR2 are MNHEY and SVGEGT. V shed 7 bases and J shed 7 bases, with 20 bases lying between them. This CDR3 has 15 residues. CDR3 in DNA: TGTGCCAGCAATGTGGGAGGGAACGGAAAACAGCCCCAGCATTTT. Protein: CASNVGGNGKQPQHF.

This chain joins TRBV5-1 and TRBJ1-1; the match to TRBD1 covers 11 bases. V lost 3 bases, J lost 5 bases, and 9 bases stayed unmatched. The CDR3 covers 16 residues. Germline V gene data show CDR1 as SGHRS and CDR2 as YFSETQ. CDR3 nucleotides: TGCGCCAGCAGCTCAGGACAGGGGGCTGGAAAAACTGAAGCTTTCTTT. Translated, it gives CASSSGQGAGKTEAFF. Variable domain in full (rest from reference TRBV5-1 and TRBJ1-1): KAGVTQTPRYLIKTRGQQVTLSCSPISGHRSVSWYQQTPGQGLQFLFEYFSETQRNKGNFPGRFSGRQFSNSRSEMNVSTLELGDSALYLCASSSGQGAGKTEAFFGQGTRLTVV.

V usage is TRBV7-9 and J usage is TRBJ2-1, with 9 positions matching TRBD2. The CDR3 has 14 amino acids. V lost 7 bases, J lost 7 bases, and 8 bases stayed unmatched. CDR1 is SEHNR and CDR2 is FQNEAQ in the germline V gene (reference sequence). The CDR3 DNA reads as TGTGCCAGCACCGGTAGCGGGAGTTCAAATGAGCAGTTCTTC. Protein: CASTGSGSSNEQFF.